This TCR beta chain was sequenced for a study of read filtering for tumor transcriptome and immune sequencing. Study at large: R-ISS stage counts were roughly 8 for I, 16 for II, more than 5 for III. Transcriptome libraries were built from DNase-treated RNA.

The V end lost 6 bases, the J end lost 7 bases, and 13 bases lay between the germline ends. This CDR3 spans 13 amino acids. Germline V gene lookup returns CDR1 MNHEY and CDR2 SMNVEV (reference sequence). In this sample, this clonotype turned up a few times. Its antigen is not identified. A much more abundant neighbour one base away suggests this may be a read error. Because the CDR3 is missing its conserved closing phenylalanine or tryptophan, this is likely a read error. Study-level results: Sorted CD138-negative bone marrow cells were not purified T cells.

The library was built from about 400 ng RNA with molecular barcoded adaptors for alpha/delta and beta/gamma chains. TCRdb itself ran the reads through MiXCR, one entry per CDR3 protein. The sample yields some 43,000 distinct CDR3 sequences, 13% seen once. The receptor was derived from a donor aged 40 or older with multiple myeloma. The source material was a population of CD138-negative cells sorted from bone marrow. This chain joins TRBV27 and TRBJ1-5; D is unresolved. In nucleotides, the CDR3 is TGTGCCAGCAGCCGGGGAGGTCAACAGCCCCAGCATCTT. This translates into CASSRGGQQPQHL.